The 9 T cell receptor beta chains below come from one sample, sequenced in a study of cytomegalovirus exposure and HLA in healthy donors. PCR used 60 Vbeta primers and 13 Jbeta primers. TCRdb keeps only in-frame clones here, not all; method: immunoSEQ multiplex PCR. The sample holds 200,000 or so clones, over 75% seen once. The sample taken for sequencing was PBMCs. The receptors here all came from a woman in her thirties in good health and CMV-seronegative.

In this sample, this clone turned up a few times. V gene TRBV5-1 combines with J gene TRBJ1-1; 10 nucleotides agree with TRBD1. The V gene end was trimmed by 4 bases and the J gene end by 5 bases; junction bases not matched to a gene: 5. The CDR3 extends over 14 amino acids. Germline V gene data show CDR1 as SGHRS and CDR2 as YFSETQ. CDR3 sequence reads: CASSLTGGATEAFF. The CDR3 DNA reads as TGCGCCAGCAGCCTGACAGGGGGCGCAACTGAAGCTTTCTTT. Together with reference TRBV5-1 and TRBJ1-1, the CDR3 gives the full variable domain: KAGVTQTPRYLIKTRGQQVTLSCSPISGHRSVSWYQQTPGQGLQFLFEYFSETQRNKGNFPGRFSGRQFSNSRSEMNVSTLELGDSALYLCASSLTGGATEAFFGQGTRLTVV.

The CDR3 region is CSASIYNEQFF. For the CDR3, the DNA is TGCAGTGCTAGCATCTACAATGAGCAGTTCTTC. The rearrangement uses TRBV20-1 and TRBJ2-1; no clear D. This CDR3 contains 11 residues. Germline CDR1 and CDR2: DFQATT and SNEGSKA (reference sequence). Trimming shortened V by 3 bases and J by 3 bases, and 3 bases separated the two germline ends.

V and J are TRBV29-1 and TRBJ2-1; D is undetermined. The CDR3 runs to 11 residues. Germline loops: CDR1 SQVTM, CDR2 ANQGSEA. V was cut by 2 bases and J by 5 bases, with 4 bases left in between. DNA of the CDR3: TGCAGCGTTGAATCGGACAATGAGCAGTTCTTC. Its protein is CSVESDNEQFF.

J is TRBJ2-5 and V is TRBV7-2; TRBD1 aligns across 7 bases. V shed 2 bases, J shed 2 bases, and the junction held 5 bases outside the gene matches. The CDR3 consists of 15 residues. From germline, CDR1 is SGHTA and CDR2 FQGNSA. The CDR3 bases are TGTGCCAGCAGCTTATCCGGGACAGCTCAAGAGACCCAGTACTTC. It specifies CASSLSGTAQETQYF. The full variable domain, with the rest looked up from reference TRBV7-2 and TRBJ2-5, is GAGVSQSPSNKVTEKGKDVELRCDPISGHTALYWYRQSLGQGLEFLIYFQGNSAPDKSGLPSDRFSAERTGGSVSTLTIQRTQQEDSAVYLCASSLSGTAQETQYFGPGTRLLVL.

The chain has TRBV5-6 and TRBJ2-2; D unresolved. V was cut by 5 bases and J by 1 base, with 9 bases left in between. CDR3 length equals 14 residues. Germline V gene data show CDR1 as SGHDT and CDR2 as YYEEEE. The CDR3 loop reads CASSDGRNTGELFF. DNA of the CDR3: TGTGCCAGCAGTGATGGCAGGAACACCGGGGAGCTGTTTTTT.

The CDR3: CASSSQAPTGGDANIQYF. CDR3 nucleotides: TGTGCCAGCAGCTCTCAGGCACCGACAGGGGGCGATGCAAACATTCAGTACTTC. The V and J genes are TRBV7-8 and TRBJ2-4; TRBD1 matches at 10 bases. V trimming: 4 bases; J trimming: 6 bases; junction bases outside the gene matches: 15. This CDR3 is built from 18 residues. Germline V gene lookup returns CDR1 SGHVS and CDR2 FQNEAQ.

The rearrangement joins TRBV5-6 to TRBJ1-1, with 8 bases identical to TRBD1. V shed 2 bases, J shed 5 bases, and the junction held 5 bases outside the gene matches. The CDR3 loop spans 14 amino acids. Germline values: CDR1 SGHDT, CDR2 YYEEEE. The CDR3 DNA follows: TGTGCCAGCAGCTTTACCAGGGGGCGGACTGAAGCTTTCTTT. It translates to CASSFTRGRTEAFF.

The chain is built from TRBV5-1 and TRBJ1-1; TRBD1 is a possible D gene (5 bases). CDR1 and CDR2 from the germline V gene are SGHRS and YFSETQ. This CDR3 is built from 13 residues. Trimming left V 5 bases short and J 1 base short, with 9 bases between. CDR3 sequence: CASRQTGNTEAFF. CDR3 nucleotide sequence: TGCGCCAGCAGACAAACAGGGAACACTGAAGCTTTCTTT.

V is TRBV6-5 and J is TRBJ2-1, with 7 bases lining up with TRBD2. The CDR3 spans 15 residues. Germline V gene lookup returns CDR1 MNHEY and CDR2 SVGAGI. J was trimmed by 4 bases and V by 6 bases; bases with no gene match: 9. In nucleotides, the CDR3 is TGTGCCAGCAGCCAAGCACCAGCGGGATACAATGAGCAGTTCTTC. It translates to CASSQAPAGYNEQFF.